This T cell receptor (beta chain) was profiled in a study of response to subunit inactivated influenza vaccine. Deletions cut 0 bases from V and 10 bases from J, with 19 bases between. The CDR3 is made up of 16 amino acids. The V gene's germline CDR1 is SGHAT and CDR2 FQNNGV. This clonotype has a handful of counts. The antigen is not known. Study conclusions and caveats: Authors proposed each seasonal influenza vaccination draws in few new T cells.

MiXCR, applied by TCRdb to the RT-PCR reads, yields one record per CDR3 protein. The sample yields over 750,000 distinct CDR3 sequences, 21% seen once. The source material was PBMCs from blood, sampled around 5 days after vaccination. The receptor was isolated from a man in his forties or fifties who received an inactivated influenza vaccine. V and J are TRBV11-2 and TRBJ2-1, with D tentatively TRBD1 (6 bases). CDR3 coding DNA: TGTGCCAGCAGCTTAGATGGAGCAGGGGTAGTATTGGAGCAGTTCTTC. As protein: CASSLDGAGVVLEQFF. Full variable domain (outside the CDR3, taken from reference TRBV11-2 and TRBJ2-1): EAGVAQSPRYKIIEKRQSVAFWCNPISGHATLYWYQQILGQGPKLLIQFQNNGVVDDSQLPKDRFSAERLKGVDSTLKIQPAKLEDSAVYLCASSLDGAGVVLEQFFGPGTRLTVL.